Shown below are 29 T cell receptor beta chains from a single sample sequenced in a study of blood T cell repertoires in COVID-19. Sequencing was performed with immunoSEQ multiplex PCR; in TCRdb, only in-frame clones are kept and a portion is missing. The sample includes approximately 150,000 clones, around 81% of them seen just once. Sequenced input: peripheral blood. These TCRs come from a man aged 55-75 years with active or convalescent COVID-19.

The V call is TRBV2, the J call TRBJ2-3; D may be TRBD1 (6 bases). The CDR3 covers 11 residues. V lost 9 bases to trimming and J lost 2 bases, with 6 bases between them. Germline assignment: CDR1 SNHLY and CDR2 FYNNEI. The CDR3 DNA follows: TGTGCCAGGGGGGCCACAGATACGCAGTATTTT. Translating it yields CARGATDTQYF.

The chain combines TRBV24-1 with TRBJ2-7; 7 nucleotides match TRBD1. This CDR3 has 15 amino acids. V shed 3 bases, J shed 5 bases, and the junction held 9 bases outside the gene matches. CDR1 and CDR2 (germline): KGHDR, SFDVKD. The CDR3 DNA reads as TGTGCCACCAGTGATCCATGGGACAGAGTCCACGAGCAGTACTTC. Its translation: CATSDPWDRVHEQYF.

CDR3 DNA: TGTGCCAGCTCGGCACAGAATCCTCAATCCTACGAGCAGTACTTC. It translates to CASSAQNPQSYEQYF. The V call is TRBV18, the J call TRBJ2-7; D is ambiguous. V was trimmed by 6 bases and J by 1 base, leaving 16 bases between them. The length of the CDR3 is 15 residues. Germline V gives CDR1 KGHSH, CDR2 LQKENI.

The chain employs TRBV28 and TRBJ2-7; tentative D call: TRBD2 (6 bases). Germline V gene data show CDR1 as MDHEN and CDR2 as SYDVKM. The CDR3 runs 13 residues. Deletions cut 10 bases from V and 4 bases from J, with 17 bases between. This chain's CDR3 is CAISEGPTYEQYF. The CDR3 bases are TGTGCCATCTCGGAGGGGCCCACATACGAGCAGTACTTC. The whole variable domain, filled in from reference TRBV28 and TRBJ2-7, reads DVKVTQSSRYLVKRTGEKVFLECVQDMDHENMFWYRQDPGLGLRLIYFSYDVKMKEKGDIPEGYSVSREKKERFSLILESASTNQTSMYLCAISEGPTYEQYFGPGTRLTVT.

This sequence joins TRBV14 and TRBJ2-7; no clear D. CDR1 is SGHDN and CDR2 is FVKESK in the germline V gene. V lost 4 bases and J lost 2, with 9 bases in between. This CDR3 comprises 13 residues. CDR3 bases: TGTGCCAGCAGCCTGGCCAGAACCTACGAGCAGTACTTC. It encodes CASSLARTYEQYF.

The CDR3 DNA reads TGCGCCAGCAGGATCGACCCGGACAGGCCCCAGTTCTTC. Translating it yields CASRIDPDRPQFF. The rearrangement links TRBV10-1 to TRBJ2-1; 7 bases are shared with TRBD1. Germline CDR1 WNHNN, CDR2 SYGVQD (reference sequence). This CDR3 spans 13 amino acids. V trimming: 6 bases; J trimming: 13 bases; junction bases outside the gene matches: 12.

For the CDR3, the DNA is TGCAGCGTGTACCTGACTGTAGCCTACGAGCAGTACTTC. This translates into CSVYLTVAYEQYF. V and J are TRBV29-1 and TRBJ2-7; the D is unclear. Trimming took off 6 bases at V and 2 bases at J, with 14 bases between the two ends. There are 13 residues in the CDR3. Germline values: CDR1 SQVTM, CDR2 ANQGSEA.

The chain carries TRBV28 and TRBJ2-5, with a weak D call TRBD2 (6 bases). V lost 3 bases and J 4 bases, leaving 12 bases between the germline ends. Looked up from germline, CDR1 is MDHEN and CDR2 is SYDVKM. CDR3 length: 14 residues. DNA of the CDR3: TGTGCCAGCAGTTTTACCGGGAGACGAGAGACCCAGTACTTC. As protein: CASSFTGRRETQYF.

This rearrangement joins TRBV5-1 to TRBJ2-3; possibly TRBD2 for D (6 bases). V gave up 5 bases and J gave up 1 base, with 17 bases separating them. The CDR3 extends over 16 amino acids. Germline assignment: CDR1 SGHRS and CDR2 YFSETQ. This chain's CDR3 is CASSPPWAGRTDTQYF. The CDR3 bases are TGCGCCAGCAGTCCTCCATGGGCGGGGCGCACAGATACGCAGTATTTT.

The chain has TRBV12-2 and TRBJ2-3; the listed D gene, TRBD2, was not tested against the DNA. TRBV12-2 is labeled a pseudogene. The CDR3 sequence is 16 residues long. The CDR3 bases are TGTGCAAGTCGTCCCCGGTCCGGGACTAGCACAGATACGCAGTATTTT. Its translation: CASRPRSGTSTDTQYF.

This clone has a single count. The chain is built from TRBV3-1 (or the pseudogene TRBV3-2) and TRBJ2-3; 12 positions agree with TRBD2. The CDR3 extends over 17 amino acids. Germline CDR1 LGHDT, CDR2 YNNKEL (reference sequence). Germline trimming cut 0 bases from V and 6 bases from J; bases unmatched to any gene: 7. CDR3 DNA: TGTGCCAGCAGCCAAGAGGCGCTAGCGGGGGGGCGTGATACGCAGTATTTT. Protein: CASSQEALAGGRDTQYF.

This rearrangement joins TRBV3-1 (or the pseudogene TRBV3-2) to TRBJ1-1; 7 bases agree with TRBD1. The junction had 0 bases not matched to a gene; V was cut back by 4 bases and J by 7 bases. Germline lookup yields CDR1 LGHDT and CDR2 YNNKEL (reference sequence). This CDR3 contains 11 residues. The CDR3 region has the DNA TGTGCCAGCAGCCGGACAGGTGAAGCTTTCTTT. Protein product: CASSRTGEAFF.

This sequence joins TRBV6-5 and TRBJ1-1; perhaps TRBD1 as D (5 bases). Germline loops: CDR1 MNHEY, CDR2 SVGAGI. V dropped 0 bases and J dropped 11 bases, with 16 bases sitting between them. This CDR3 spans 14 amino acids. CDR3 coding DNA: TGTGCCAGCAGTTACTCGTTTCTGGGGGGTGAGGCTTTCTTT. Translated, it gives CASSYSFLGGEAFF.

This chain uses TRBV19 with TRBJ2-7; tentatively, D is TRBD1 (6 bases). V shed 11 bases and J shed 4 bases, with 21 bases lying between them. The CDR3 covers 14 residues. Germline CDR1 and CDR2: LNHDA and SQIVND (reference sequence). The CDR3 DNA reads as TGTGCCTCAGTCAGAGAGGCAGGGGTGTACGAGCAGTACTTC. Its protein product is CASVREAGVYEQYF.

This clone showed up just a few times. This chain connects TRBV5-1 to TRBJ2-7; 7 positions agree with TRBD2. Germline trimming cut 0 bases from V and 5 bases from J; bases unmatched to any gene: 8. Germline assignment: CDR1 SGHRS and CDR2 YFSETQ. CDR3 length: 15 amino acids. The CDR3 bases are TGCGCCAGCAGCTTGGTAGGAGGCGGGGGAGACGAGCAGTACTTC. This sequence encodes CASSLVGGGGDEQYF. The variable domain in full, completed from reference TRBV5-1 and TRBJ2-7, reads KAGVTQTPRYLIKTRGQQVTLSCSPISGHRSVSWYQQTPGQGLQFLFEYFSETQRNKGNFPGRFSGRQFSNSRSEMNVSTLELGDSALYLCASSLVGGGGDEQYFGPGTRLTVT.

The chain is built from TRBV7-9 and TRBJ2-5, with a possible D match to TRBD2 (8 bases). The CDR3 runs to 18 residues. From germline, CDR1 is SEHNR and CDR2 FQNEAQ (reference sequence). Trimming shortened V by 1 base and J by 1 base, and 19 bases separated the two germline ends. The CDR3, as DNA: TGTGCCAGCAGCTTAGTAGGGGGCCAGCGGGGGAGCCAAGAGACCCAGTACTTC. Translated: CASSLVGGQRGSQETQYF.

The chain has TRBV29-1 and TRBJ1-5; 7 nucleotides agree with TRBD1. CDR1 is SQVTM, CDR2 ANQGSEA, per germline. CDR3 length: 14 residues. V lost 6 bases and J lost 0; bases outside the gene matches: 5. The CDR3 protein is CSVGDSGSNQPQHF. CDR3 in DNA: TGCAGCGTGGGGGACAGCGGTAGCAATCAGCCCCAGCATTTT.

The rearrangement joins TRBV3-1 (or the pseudogene TRBV3-2) to TRBJ1-5; 7 nucleotides match TRBD1. The CDR3 has 15 residues. The V segment lost 4 bases and the J segment 2 bases; nucleotides outside the gene matches: 5. CDR1 is LGHDT and CDR2 is YNNKEL in the germline V gene (reference sequence). The DNA for the CDR3 is TGTGCCAGCAGCCTACAGGGGTACGGCAATCAGCCCCAGCATTTT. This gives the protein CASSLQGYGNQPQHF.

CDR3 DNA: TGTGCCAGTAGGGACACCAACTATGGCTACACCTTC. The encoded protein is CASRDTNYGYTF. The chain joins TRBV6-5 to TRBJ1-2, with D possibly being TRBD1 (6 bases). Trimming took 9 bases from V and 2 from J, leaving 10 bases between them. This CDR3 is built from 12 residues. CDR1 MNHEY and CDR2 SVGAGI come from the germline V gene.

The J gene is TRBJ1-2, the V gene TRBV2; 8 nucleotides match TRBD1. This CDR3 region has 13 residues. J lost 7 bases, V lost 5 bases, and 6 bases had no gene match. Germline V lookup: CDR1 SNHLY, CDR2 FYNNEI. The CDR3 DNA sequence: TGTGCCAGCAGTTGGGACAGGATTCGTGGCTACACCTTC. It codes for CASSWDRIRGYTF.

The V and J genes are TRBV5-1 and TRBJ1-1, with 8 bases matching TRBD1. Germline V lookup: CDR1 SGHRS, CDR2 YFSETQ. V lost 1 base to trimming and J lost 4 bases; unmatched junction nucleotides: 3. The CDR3 runs to 14 residues. CDR3 protein: CASSLTGGTTEAFF. The CDR3 region has the DNA TGCGCCAGCAGCTTGACAGGGGGAACCACTGAAGCTTTCTTT.

The rearrangement uses TRBV28 and TRBJ1-2, with unresolved D. The CDR3 spans 14 residues. Germline-derived CDR1 and CDR2 are MDHEN and SYDVKM. Trimming stripped 7 bases from V and 1 base from J, with 13 bases between. CDR3 region: CASTEATDNYGYTF. The CDR3 DNA reads TGTGCCAGCACCGAGGCCACGGATAACTATGGCTACACCTTC.

This clone was counted a single time. The chain links TRBV7-9 to TRBJ2-3, with D possibly being TRBD2 (6 bases). Germline CDR1 and CDR2: SEHNR and FQNEAQ (reference sequence). The CDR3 runs to 15 residues. Trimming shortened V by 6 bases and J by 3 bases, and 16 bases separated the two germline ends. The CDR3 nucleotides read TGTGCCAGCAGGCAAAAGCGGGTCGGGACAGATACGCAGTATTTT. It encodes CASRQKRVGTDTQYF.

The V call is TRBV2, the J call TRBJ1-2; 7 nucleotides match TRBD1. After removal of 3 bases from V and 4 bases from J, the junction contained 11 bases not matched to a gene. The CDR3 contains 16 residues. Germline-derived CDR1 and CDR2 are SNHLY and FYNNEI. This CDR3 is CASSETNLSGGYGYTF. Here the CDR3 DNA reads TGTGCCAGCAGTGAGACGAATTTGTCAGGGGGCTATGGCTACACCTTC.

As regards this clone: Other DNA sequences in this sample translate to the same CDR3. The CDR3 DNA sequence: TGTGCCAGCAGCCAATATAACAGGGGAATCGGTGGCTACACCTTC. Protein: CASSQYNRGIGGYTF. V and J are TRBV16 and TRBJ1-2; 7 nucleotides align to TRBD1. Germline loops: CDR1 KGHSY, CDR2 FQNENV. This CDR3 region has 15 residues. With 1 base clipped from V and 7 bases from J, the junction kept 9 bases outside the gene matches.

The gene calls are TRBV3-1 (or the pseudogene TRBV3-2) and TRBJ2-7; TRBD2 agrees at 11 bases. The CDR3 is made up of 18 amino acids. Germline values: CDR1 LGHDT, CDR2 YNNKEL (reference sequence). V was pared by 4 bases and J by 4 bases, with 15 bases of the junction left unmatched. The CDR3 sequence is CASSPTSGGLAGGYEQYF. CDR3 in DNA: TGTGCCAGCAGCCCAACCTCAGGGGGTCTAGCGGGAGGATACGAGCAGTACTTC.

The chain couples TRBV5-1 to TRBJ2-7; D not certain. The CDR3 spans 12 residues. V was cut by 4 bases and J by 1 base, with 6 bases left in between. Per germline, CDR1 SGHRS and CDR2 YFSETQ. CDR3 in DNA: TGCGCCAGCAGCGGAGCATCCTACGAGCAGTACTTC. This translates into CASSGASYEQYF.

This clone was found a few times. The chain joins TRBV19 to TRBJ1-1, with 9 nucleotides matching TRBD1. Germline CDR1 reads LNHDA; CDR2 reads SQIVND (reference sequence). The CDR3 spans 17 residues. V lost 7 bases and J lost 1; bases outside the gene matches: 13. CDR3 DNA: TGTGCCAGTACCTCTCCCGGAGACAGGGGGAGGAACACTGAAGCTTTCTTT. Translated: CASTSPGDRGRNTEAFF.

V gene TRBV5-4 combines with J gene TRBJ2-2; 7 nucleotides agree with TRBD2. This CDR3 is 15 amino acids long. Germline CDR1 reads SGHNT; CDR2 reads YYREEE (reference sequence). The trim removed 0 bases at V and 5 bases at J, leaving 4 bases unmatched. CDR3 nucleotide sequence: TGTGCCAGCAGCTTGGGGACTAGAGGGACCGGGGAGCTGTTTTTT. Translating it yields CASSLGTRGTGELFF.